These 19 T cell receptor beta chains originate from one sample sequenced in a study of blood T cell repertoires in COVID-19. Data came from immunoSEQ multiplex PCR; TCRdb stores just in-frame clones and leaves some out. This table has under 250,000 clones, around 80% appearing once. The sample comprised peripheral blood. The source of these receptors is an older woman who had recovered from COVID-19.

V and J are TRBV9 and TRBJ2-3; TRBD2 matches 11 bases. Germline assignment: CDR1 SGDLS and CDR2 YYNGEE. This CDR3 region has 16 residues. J lost 6 bases, V lost 3 bases, and 9 bases had no gene match. Here the CDR3 reads CASSAGTSGPWDTQYF. The DNA for the CDR3 is TGTGCCAGCAGCGCCGGGACTAGCGGCCCCTGGGATACGCAGTATTTT.

The chain couples TRBV5-1 to TRBJ1-1; TRBD1 might be the D (6 bases). The germline V gene encodes CDR1 SGHRS and CDR2 YFSETQ. Trimming left V 0 bases short and J 9 bases short, with 18 bases between. The CDR3 has 15 residues. The CDR3 loop reads CASSLDPGALGQAFF. CDR3 DNA sequence: TGCGCCAGCAGCTTGGATCCAGGGGCGTTGGGTCAAGCTTTCTTT.

The chain joins TRBV25-1 to TRBJ2-1, with D possibly matching TRBD1 (5 bases). The V end lost 3 bases, the J end lost 3 bases, and 6 bases lay between the germline ends. The CDR3 runs to 13 residues. Germline V gives CDR1 MGHDK, CDR2 SYGVNS. The CDR3 loop is CASSDQGYNEQFF. CDR3 DNA sequence: TGTGCCAGCAGTGACCAGGGCTACAATGAGCAGTTCTTC.

The chain is built from TRBV6-5 and TRBJ1-1; 7 bases line up with TRBD1. Germline values: CDR1 MNHEY, CDR2 SVGAGI. Trimming took 9 bases from V and 11 from J; bases not matched to a gene: 15. The CDR3 spans 13 residues. The CDR3 spells CASTQTGSLGAFF. In DNA, the CDR3 is TGTGCCAGTACCCAGACAGGGTCTCTCGGGGCTTTCTTT.

The chain is built from TRBV5-4 and TRBJ2-7; TRBD1 agrees at 7 bases. CDR3 length: 14 residues. The germline CDR1 and CDR2 sequences are SGHNT and YYREEE (reference sequence). V was clipped by 4 bases and J by 2 bases; unmatched bases: 6. CDR3 DNA sequence: TGTGCCAGCAGCCCAGGGGGTCCGCCCTACGAGCAGTACTTC. Its protein is CASSPGGPPYEQYF.

This chain connects TRBV19 to TRBJ2-1; 7 bases match TRBD2. CDR3 size: 17 residues. Trimming took 4 bases from V and 2 from J; bases not matched to a gene: 11. Germline V lookup: CDR1 LNHDA, CDR2 SQIVND (reference sequence). In DNA, the CDR3 is TGTGCCAGTAGTACCCTCCCCGGGAGGTCAGCCTACAATGAGCAGTTCTTC. This translates into CASSTLPGRSAYNEQFF.

The chain carries TRBV19 and TRBJ1-4; D is unresolved. This CDR3 has 13 amino acids. CDR1 is LNHDA and CDR2 is SQIVND in the germline V gene (reference sequence). The V gene lost 5 bases and the J gene lost 12 bases, with 16 bases spanning the gap. The CDR3 is CASSEVWAEELFF. CDR3 bases: TGTGCCAGTAGTGAGGTGTGGGCGGAGGAACTGTTTTTT. Supplemented by reference TRBV19 and TRBJ1-4, the full variable domain reads DGGITQSPKYLFRKEGQNVTLSCEQNLNHDAMYWYRQDPGQGLRLIYYSQIVNDFQKGDIAEGYSVSREKKESFPLTVTSAQKNPTAFYLCASSEVWAEELFFGSGTQLSVL.

The table lists this clone with a count of one. V is TRBV5-1 and J is TRBJ2-5; D is possibly TRBD2 (6 bases). The germline V and J ends were trimmed by 7 bases and 1 base, with 11 bases remaining between them. This CDR3 comprises 13 residues. Germline assignment: CDR1 SGHRS and CDR2 YFSETQ. CDR3 nucleotides: TGCGCCAGCGGCCGGGGGACCCAAGAGACCCAGTACTTC. It specifies CASGRGTQETQYF.

A remark on this clone: An end of the junction differs from the germline gene, which may be a read error. The gene calls are TRBV19 and TRBJ1-5; the D is unclear. This CDR3 comprises 15 residues. Per the germline V gene, CDR1 is LNHDA and CDR2 is SQIVND (reference sequence). The CDR3 bases are TGTGCCAGTAGTATAATCCCGCGTAGCGATCAGCCCCAGCATTTT. The encoded protein is CASSIIPRSDQPQHF.

The rearrangement uses TRBV2 and TRBJ1-1; possibly TRBD1 for D (6 bases). Germline lookup yields CDR1 SNHLY and CDR2 FYNNEI. V was trimmed by 6 bases and J by 1 base, leaving 18 bases between them. The CDR3 is made up of 16 amino acids. The CDR3 protein is CASRLSGALGNTEAFF. The CDR3 bases are TGTGCCAGCAGACTCTCAGGGGCGCTTGGGAACACTGAAGCTTTCTTT.

The chain employs TRBV7-8 and TRBJ2-2; TRBD2 aligns across 13 bases. Germline assignment: CDR1 SGHVS and CDR2 FQNEAQ. The junction had 5 bases not matched to a gene; V was cut back by 3 bases and J by 4 bases. The CDR3 runs 17 residues. The CDR3 protein is CASSLRLAGGSTGELFF. As DNA, the CDR3 is TGTGCCAGCAGCTTGAGACTAGCGGGGGGTTCCACCGGGGAGCTGTTTTTT.

The genes are TRBV11-2 and TRBJ1-1; 8 nucleotides agree with TRBD1. Per germline, CDR1 SGHAT and CDR2 FQNNGV. The CDR3 is made up of 15 amino acids. Trimming removed 4 bases from V and 6 bases from J; junction bases left unmatched: 10. CDR3 in DNA: TGTGCCAGCAGCTCGGTAGACAGGGGACCCCCTGAAGCTTTCTTT. This gives the protein CASSSVDRGPPEAFF.

The gene calls are TRBV4-2 and TRBJ2-4; TRBD1 aligns across 10 bases. The CDR3 spans 21 residues. Germline V CDR1 and CDR2: LGHNA, YNFKEQ. Trimming cost V 3 bases and J 0 bases; bases outside gene matches: 17. CDR3 residues: CASSQPGTGVPLILAKNIQYF. As DNA, the CDR3 is TGTGCCAGCAGCCAGCCCGGGACAGGGGTCCCTCTTATACTAGCCAAAAACATTCAGTACTTC.

V and J are TRBV2 and TRBJ1-6; possible D gene TRBD1, 6 bases. Trimming removed 6 bases at V and 4 bases at J, with 13 bases between. The CDR3 spans 15 residues. The germline V gene encodes CDR1 SNHLY and CDR2 FYNNEI. CDR3 amino acids: CASSLMTGYNSPLHF. The CDR3 DNA follows: TGTGCCAGCAGCCTAATGACAGGTTATAATTCACCCCTCCACTTT.

The rearrangement uses TRBV5-5 and TRBJ1-2; possible D gene TRBD1, 6 bases. The germline CDR1 and CDR2 sequences are SGHKS and YYEKEE (reference sequence). V was pared by 5 bases and J by 2 bases, with 10 bases between. CDR3 size: 13 residues. CDR3 DNA: TGTGCCAGCAGTTACAGGGCGAACTATGGCTACACCTTC. It codes for CASSYRANYGYTF.

This chain connects TRBV30 to TRBJ2-7; the D gene is possibly TRBD1 (5 bases). Germline lookup yields CDR1 GTSNPN and CDR2 SVGIG (reference sequence). The CDR3 is made up of 12 amino acids. V lost 3 bases and J lost 4, with 10 bases in between. The CDR3 nucleotides read TGTGCCTGGAGGGTGACAGTATACGAGCAGTACTTC. This encodes CAWRVTVYEQYF.

The rearrangement joins TRBV10-1 to TRBJ2-1; 8 bases match TRBD1. The V gene end was trimmed by 6 bases and the J gene end by 12 bases; junction bases not matched to a gene: 13. From germline, CDR1 is WNHNN and CDR2 SYGVQD (reference sequence). The CDR3 is 14 amino acids. CDR3 DNA sequence: TGCGCCAGCAGGCCCCCACCCCCCAGGGGGCGGCAGTTCTTC. Translated: CASRPPPPRGRQFF.

The chain links TRBV4-2 to TRBJ2-1; 7 bases are shared with TRBD2. The V gene end was trimmed by 1 base and the J gene end by 4 bases; junction bases not matched to a gene: 10. CDR1 is LGHNA and CDR2 is YNFKEQ in the germline V gene. The length of the CDR3 is 17 residues. CDR3 amino acids: CASSQASSGGGYNEQFF. CDR3 in DNA: TGTGCCAGCAGCCAAGCATCGAGTGGCGGGGGATACAATGAGCAGTTCTTC.

The chain couples TRBV19 to TRBJ1-2, with TRBD1 matching over 8 bases. J lost 3 bases, V lost 5 bases, and 11 bases had no gene match. This CDR3 has 16 amino acids. Germline V gives CDR1 LNHDA, CDR2 SQIVND (reference sequence). The CDR3 protein is CASSPNGQGGDYGYTF. CDR3 nucleotide sequence: TGTGCCAGTAGTCCCAACGGACAGGGAGGTGACTATGGCTACACCTTC.